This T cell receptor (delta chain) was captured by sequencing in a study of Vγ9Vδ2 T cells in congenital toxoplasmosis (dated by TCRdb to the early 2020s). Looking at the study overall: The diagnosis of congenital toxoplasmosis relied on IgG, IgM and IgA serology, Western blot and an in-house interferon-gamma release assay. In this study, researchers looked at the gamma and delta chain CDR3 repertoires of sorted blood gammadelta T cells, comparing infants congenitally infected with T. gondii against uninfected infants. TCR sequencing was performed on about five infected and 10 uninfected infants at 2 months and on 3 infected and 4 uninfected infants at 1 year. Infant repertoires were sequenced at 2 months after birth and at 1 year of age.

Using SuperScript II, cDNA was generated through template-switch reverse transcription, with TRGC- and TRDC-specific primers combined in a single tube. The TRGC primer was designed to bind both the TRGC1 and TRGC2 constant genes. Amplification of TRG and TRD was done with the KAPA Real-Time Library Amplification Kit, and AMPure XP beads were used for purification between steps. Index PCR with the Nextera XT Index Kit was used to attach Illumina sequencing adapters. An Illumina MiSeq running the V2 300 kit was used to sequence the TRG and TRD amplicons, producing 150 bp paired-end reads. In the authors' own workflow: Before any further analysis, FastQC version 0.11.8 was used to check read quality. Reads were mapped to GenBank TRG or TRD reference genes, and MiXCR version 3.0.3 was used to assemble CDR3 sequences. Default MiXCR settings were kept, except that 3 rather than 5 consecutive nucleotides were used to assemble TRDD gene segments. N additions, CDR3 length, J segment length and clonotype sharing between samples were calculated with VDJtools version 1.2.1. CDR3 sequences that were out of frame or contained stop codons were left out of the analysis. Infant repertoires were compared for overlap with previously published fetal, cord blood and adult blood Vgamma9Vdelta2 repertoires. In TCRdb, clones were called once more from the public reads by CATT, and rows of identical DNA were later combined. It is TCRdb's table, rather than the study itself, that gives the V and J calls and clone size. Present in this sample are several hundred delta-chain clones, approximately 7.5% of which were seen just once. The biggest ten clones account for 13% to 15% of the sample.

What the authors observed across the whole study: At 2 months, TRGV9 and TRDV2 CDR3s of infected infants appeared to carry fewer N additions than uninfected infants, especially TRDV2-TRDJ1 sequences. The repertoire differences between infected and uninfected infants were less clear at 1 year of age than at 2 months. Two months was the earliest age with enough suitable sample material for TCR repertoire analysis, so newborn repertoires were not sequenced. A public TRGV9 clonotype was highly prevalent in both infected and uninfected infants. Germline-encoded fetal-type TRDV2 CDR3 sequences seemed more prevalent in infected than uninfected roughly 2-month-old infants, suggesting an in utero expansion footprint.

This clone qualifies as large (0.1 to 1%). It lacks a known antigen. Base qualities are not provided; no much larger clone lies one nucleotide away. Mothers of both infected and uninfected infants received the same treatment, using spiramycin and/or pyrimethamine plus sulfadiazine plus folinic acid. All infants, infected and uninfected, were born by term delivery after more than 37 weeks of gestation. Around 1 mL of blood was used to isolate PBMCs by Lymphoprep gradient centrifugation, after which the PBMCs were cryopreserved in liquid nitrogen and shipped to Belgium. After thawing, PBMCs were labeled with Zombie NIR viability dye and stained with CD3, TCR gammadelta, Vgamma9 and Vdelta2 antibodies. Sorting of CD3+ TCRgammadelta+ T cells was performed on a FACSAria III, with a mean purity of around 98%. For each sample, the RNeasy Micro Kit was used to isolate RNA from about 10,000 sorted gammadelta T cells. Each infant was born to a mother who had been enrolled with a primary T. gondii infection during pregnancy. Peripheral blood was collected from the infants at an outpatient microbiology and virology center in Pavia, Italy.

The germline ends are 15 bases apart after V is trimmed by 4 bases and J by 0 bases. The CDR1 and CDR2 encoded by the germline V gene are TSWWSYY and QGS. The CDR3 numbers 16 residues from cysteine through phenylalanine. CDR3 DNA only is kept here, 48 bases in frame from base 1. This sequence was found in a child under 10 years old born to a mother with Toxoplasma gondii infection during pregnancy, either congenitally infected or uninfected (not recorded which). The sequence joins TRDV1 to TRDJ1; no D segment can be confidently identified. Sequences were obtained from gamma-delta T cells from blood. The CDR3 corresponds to CALGALGHWNTDKLIF. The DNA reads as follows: TGTGCTCTTGGGGCCCTAGGGCATTGGAACACCGATAAACTCATCTTT.